There are a few counts of the clone carrying this T cell receptor beta chain. What it recognizes is unknown. Each CDR3 protein gets one entry after TCRdb re-called the reads with MiXCR. The sample has some 700,000 distinct CDR3 sequences; around a third are singletons. The sample is drawn from a study of T cell repertoires in cytomegalovirus infection. Across the whole study: An indication of both CMV infection and matching HLA type came from public TCR beta signatures.

Study-wide findings and caveats: Dominating the ex vivo response were HLA-C-restricted CMV-specific TCR beta clonotypes. Cumulative frequency (of public TCR beta family members) identified carriers of CMV plus the relevant HLA.

This clonotype was sampled from a human donor in good health (CMV status not recorded). Some clones in this sample may be carry-over from other donors' samples. The input for sequencing was cultured PBMCs, taken from culture after CMV antigen stimulation.

CDR3 loop: CASSHRDRAYEQYF. The CDR3 DNA reads as TGTGCCAGCAGCCACCGGGACAGGGCTTACGAGCAGTACTTC. V usage is TRBV7-9 and J usage is TRBJ2-7, with 9 positions matching TRBD1. Germline-derived CDR1 and CDR2 are SEHNR and FQNEAQ (reference sequence). The junction had 6 bases not matched to a gene; V was cut back by 5 bases and J by 4 bases. This CDR3 has 14 amino acids.